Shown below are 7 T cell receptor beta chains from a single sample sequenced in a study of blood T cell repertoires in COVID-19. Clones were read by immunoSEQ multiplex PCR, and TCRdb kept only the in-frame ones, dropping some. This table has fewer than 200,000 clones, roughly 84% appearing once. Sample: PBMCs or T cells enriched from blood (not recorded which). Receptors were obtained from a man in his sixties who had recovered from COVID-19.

CDR3 sequence: CASSFSGDEPLHF. The CDR3 DNA is TGTGCCAGCAGTTTTTCCGGGGATGAACCCCTCCACTTT. J is TRBJ1-6 and V is TRBV12-3 or TRBV12-4; no definite D call. The length of the CDR3 is 13 residues. Between the trimmed V and J ends, which lost 3 bases and 12 bases, there was a span of 12 bases.

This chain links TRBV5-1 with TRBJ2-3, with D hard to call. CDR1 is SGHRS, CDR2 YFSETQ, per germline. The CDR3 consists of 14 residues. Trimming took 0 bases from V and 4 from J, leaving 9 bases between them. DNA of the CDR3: TGCGCCAGCAGCTTGGGAGGAAGCGCAGATACGCAGTATTTT. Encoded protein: CASSLGGSADTQYF.

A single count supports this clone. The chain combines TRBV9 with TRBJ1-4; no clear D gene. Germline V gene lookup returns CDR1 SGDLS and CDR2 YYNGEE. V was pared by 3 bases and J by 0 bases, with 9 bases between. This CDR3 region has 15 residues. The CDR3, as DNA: TGTGCCAGCAGCGGGAAACAGACAACTAATGAAAAACTGTTTTTT. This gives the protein CASSGKQTTNEKLFF.

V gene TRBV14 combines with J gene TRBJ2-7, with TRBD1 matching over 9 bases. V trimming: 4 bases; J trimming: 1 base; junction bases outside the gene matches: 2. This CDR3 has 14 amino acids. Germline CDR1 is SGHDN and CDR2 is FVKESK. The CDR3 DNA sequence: TGTGCCAGCAGCCCGGGACAGGGATCCTACGAGCAGTACTTC. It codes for CASSPGQGSYEQYF.

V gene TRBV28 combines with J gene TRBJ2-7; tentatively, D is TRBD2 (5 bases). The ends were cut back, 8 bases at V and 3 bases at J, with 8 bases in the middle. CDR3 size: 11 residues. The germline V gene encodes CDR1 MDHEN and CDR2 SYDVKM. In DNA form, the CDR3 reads TGTGCCAGCGGGAGTAACTACGAGCAGTACTTC. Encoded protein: CASGSNYEQYF.

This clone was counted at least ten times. The CDR3 nucleotides are TGTGCCAGCCTACCGGGACAGGGGGACTATGGCTACACCTTC. Amino acids: CASLPGQGDYGYTF. The rearrangement links TRBV7-9 to TRBJ1-2, with 11 bases fitting TRBD1. The CDR3 is 14 residues long. CDR1 and CDR2 from the germline V gene are SEHNR and FQNEAQ (reference sequence). J gave up 3 bases and V 8 bases, and 5 bases lay outside the gene matches.

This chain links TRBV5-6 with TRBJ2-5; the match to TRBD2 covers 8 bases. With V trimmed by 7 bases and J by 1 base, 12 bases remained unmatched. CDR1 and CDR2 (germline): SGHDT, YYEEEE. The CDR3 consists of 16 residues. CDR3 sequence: CASATFLSGTQETQYF. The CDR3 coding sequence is TGTGCCAGCGCAACCTTTCTTAGCGGGACCCAAGAGACCCAGTACTTC.